This T cell receptor beta chain was identified during a study of vaccination effects on CD4 cells after COVID-19. Looking at the study overall: Post-vaccine sample collection fell at a median of 72 days after the second dose. Study-wide results and limits: Clones arising from infection and from vaccination showed marked clonal contraction late after vaccination.

Here immunoSEQ multiplex PCR was the method, and the copy in TCRdb shows in-frame clones only, minus some. The sample comprises 84,000 or so clones, around 77% of which are singletons, and about 1% rests with the top ten. A remark on this clone: Its antigen is still unknown.

Pools of viral peptides were used by the ViraFEST assay to expand antigen-specific CD4+ T cells ahead of sequencing. It was after approximately 11 days of culture that CD4+ T cells were isolated. As their vaccination, participants received two doses of either BNT162b2 or mRNA-1273. Supplemented with 9.5 to 10 IU/ml IL-2 and roughly 10 ug/ml peptides, around 2 million PBMC per well were kept in culture. The CDR3 sequence is 14 residues long. Germline V CDR1 and CDR2: SGHTA, FQGTGA. Trimming stripped 1 base from V and 5 bases from J, with 11 bases between. The rearrangement joins TRBV7-3 to TRBJ2-5; possible D gene TRBD1, 5 bases. The TCR comes from a human donor who received a COVID-19 vaccine. This material consisted of CD4+ T cells from PBMCs cultured with HCoV-OC43 spike peptides, taken after COVID-19 vaccination. Described subset: HCoV-OC43 spike overlapping peptide pool stimulation. The CDR3 nucleotides are TGTGCCAGCAGCTTAAGGACACAAGGGGAGACCCAGTACTTC. Translation: CASSLRTQGETQYF.